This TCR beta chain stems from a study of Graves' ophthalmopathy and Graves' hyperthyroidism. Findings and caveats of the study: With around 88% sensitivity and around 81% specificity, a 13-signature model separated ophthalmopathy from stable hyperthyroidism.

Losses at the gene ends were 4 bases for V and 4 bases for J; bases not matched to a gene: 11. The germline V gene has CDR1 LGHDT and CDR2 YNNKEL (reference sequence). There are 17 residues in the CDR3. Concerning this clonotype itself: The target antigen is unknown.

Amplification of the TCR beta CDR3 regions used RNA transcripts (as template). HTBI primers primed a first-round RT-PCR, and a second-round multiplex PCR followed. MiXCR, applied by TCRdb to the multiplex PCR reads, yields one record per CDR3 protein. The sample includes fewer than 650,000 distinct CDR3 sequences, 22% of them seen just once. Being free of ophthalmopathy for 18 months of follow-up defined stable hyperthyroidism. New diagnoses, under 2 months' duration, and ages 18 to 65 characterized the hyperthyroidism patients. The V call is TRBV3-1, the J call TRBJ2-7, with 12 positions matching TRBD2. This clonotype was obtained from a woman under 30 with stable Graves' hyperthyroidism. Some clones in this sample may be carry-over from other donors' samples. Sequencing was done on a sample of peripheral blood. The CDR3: CASSPTSSGRASYEQYF. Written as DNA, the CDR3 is TGTGCCAGCAGCCCTACCTCTAGCGGGAGGGCGTCGTACGAGCAGTACTTC.